One sample yielded the 24 T cell receptor beta chains listed below, sequenced in a study of identical twins. TCRdb called the 5' RACE reads again in MiXCR, with one record for every CDR3 protein. The sample consists of roughly 250,000 distinct CDR3 sequences, approximately 7% of them appearing once. In addition, the sample was reused for a study of yellow fever vaccine responses in identical twins.

Material for sequencing was memory (CD45RO+) T cells sorted from blood. These receptors came from a woman under 30 in good health.

This rearrangement joins TRBV6-5 to TRBJ1-6; D is possibly TRBD1 (5 bases). Trimming removed 6 bases from V and 14 bases from J, with 11 bases in between. The CDR3 is 11 amino acids. The germline CDR1 and CDR2 sequences are MNHEY and SVGAGI. The CDR3 spells CASSPGTTLHF. The CDR3 nucleotides are TGTGCCAGCAGCCCCGGGACGACCCTCCACTTT.

This clonotype was found a few times. The V call is TRBV20-1, the J call TRBJ1-3, with 9 bases lining up with TRBD1. With V trimmed by 2 bases and J by 1 base, 3 bases remained unmatched. Per germline, CDR1 DFQATT and CDR2 SNEGSKA (reference sequence). This CDR3 region has 15 residues. The CDR3 DNA follows: TGCAGTGCTAGACCACAGGGGGCATCTGGAAACACCATATATTTT. It yields the protein CSARPQGASGNTIYF.

This chain links TRBV28 with TRBJ2-7, with TRBD1 identical over 11 bases. Germline values: CDR1 MDHEN, CDR2 SYDVKM. The V gene end was trimmed by 4 bases and the J gene end by 3 bases; junction bases not matched to a gene: 2. The CDR3 extends over 14 amino acids. CDR3 bases: TGTGCCAGCAGTTCCGGGACAGGGGGCTACGAGCAGTACGTC. It encodes CASSSGTGGYEQYV.

This clonotype occurred many times. J is TRBJ1-5 and V is TRBV5-1; D gene ambiguous. Germline CDR1 and CDR2: SGHRS and YFSETQ. V lost 4 bases, J lost 4 bases, and 9 bases lay in between. The CDR3 length is 13 residues. The CDR3 reads CASSITGNQPQHF. In DNA, the CDR3 is TGCGCCAGCAGCATTACTGGGAATCAGCCCCAGCATTTT.

There are many counts of this clonotype. The genes are TRBV10-3 and TRBJ1-1, with unresolved D. The CDR3 has 13 amino acids. Germline CDR1 ENHRY, CDR2 SYGVKD. Trimming removed 10 bases at V and 0 bases at J, with 12 bases between. CDR3 sequence: CATYDTLNTEAFF. The DNA of the CDR3 is TGTGCCACCTACGACACCTTGAACACTGAAGCTTTCTTT.

The chain recombines TRBV12-3 or TRBV12-4 with TRBJ2-2, with 7 bases matching TRBD1. The junction had 6 bases not matched to a gene; V was cut back by 5 bases and J by 3 bases. This CDR3 has 15 residues. In DNA, the CDR3 is TGTGCCAGCAGTATAGGGGGCGCGGACACCGGGGAGCTGTTTTTT. Residues: CASSIGGADTGELFF.

The genes are TRBV25-1 and TRBJ1-2; D is possibly TRBD1 (5 bases). Trimming stripped 3 bases from V and 4 bases from J, with 15 bases between. Germline CDR1 and CDR2: MGHDK and SYGVNS. CDR3 size: 15 residues. The DNA for the CDR3 is TGTGCCAGCAGTGACACATCCCGGGACGGCTATGGCTACACCTTC. It yields the protein CASSDTSRDGYGYTF.

The genes are TRBV2 and TRBJ2-5; TRBD2 matches at 14 bases. This CDR3 spans 18 amino acids. With V trimmed by 11 bases and J by 4 bases, 18 bases remained unmatched. The V gene's germline CDR1 is SNHLY and CDR2 FYNNEI. In nucleotides, the CDR3 is TGTGCCTTCAGTTCCGGACTAGCGGGGGGCCGGGGGAGAGAGACCCAGTACTTC. Translation: CAFSSGLAGGRGRETQYF.

This clonotype showed up many times. This sequence joins TRBV20-1 and TRBJ2-3, with D perhaps being TRBD1 or TRBD2 (5 bases each). Germline CDR1 reads DFQATT; CDR2 reads SNEGSKA (reference sequence). This CDR3 has 14 amino acids. V shed 4 bases and J shed 2 bases, with 13 bases lying between them. In DNA, the CDR3 is TGCAGTGCTACCGGGACCGCTAACACAGATACGCAGTATTTT. It translates to CSATGTANTDTQYF.

This clonotype came up a few times. This chain joins TRBV20-1 and TRBJ1-5; the D is unclear. Per germline, CDR1 DFQATT and CDR2 SNEGSKA (reference sequence). The length of the CDR3 is 15 residues. V lost 4 bases and J lost 0, with 13 bases in between. CDR3 residues: CSAKGVGYSNQPQHF. Here the CDR3 DNA reads TGCAGTGCTAAAGGAGTCGGCTATAGCAATCAGCCCCAGCATTTT.

The table lists this clonotype with many counts. V usage is TRBV12-3 or TRBV12-4 and J usage is TRBJ2-2; D unclear. The ends were cut back, 3 bases at V and 7 bases at J, with 6 bases in the middle. The CDR3 length is 12 residues. In DNA form, the CDR3 reads TGTGCCAGCAGTTTCGGTGGCGGGGAGCTGTTTTTT. Translation gives CASSFGGGELFF.

This clonotype was seen repeatedly, ten times or more. The chain couples TRBV4-1 to TRBJ1-1, with 9 bases that match TRBD1. CDR3 size: 15 residues. Germline V gene sequence: CDR1 MGHRA, CDR2 YSYEKL. V lost 5 bases to trimming and J lost 1 base; unmatched junction nucleotides: 5. Here the CDR3 reads CASSTRTGENTEAFF. CDR3 coding DNA: TGCGCCAGCAGCACCCGGACAGGGGAGAACACTGAAGCTTTCTTT.

The rearrangement links TRBV7-2 to TRBJ1-5; D is perhaps TRBD1 (6 bases). The CDR3 loop spans 13 amino acids. Germline-derived CDR1 and CDR2 are SGHTA and FQGNSA. V was clipped by 6 bases and J by 3 bases, with 9 bases between them. CDR3 protein: CASSDRFNQPQHF. The DNA of the CDR3 is TGTGCCAGCAGTGACAGGTTCAATCAGCCCCAGCATTTT.

About this clonotype: A much larger clone lies one base from this, so it may be a read error. V usage is TRBV6-1 and J usage is TRBJ1-1; no clear D. Trimming removed 6 bases at V and 2 bases at J, with 10 bases between. This CDR3 comprises 13 residues. Germline V lookup: CDR1 MNHNS, CDR2 SASEGT. The chain's CDR3 is CASRATFNTEAFF. CDR3 sequence (DNA): TGTGCCAGCAGAGCGACATTCAACACTGAAGCTTTCTTT.

This clonotype was seen ten or more times. This chain connects TRBV7-3 to TRBJ2-1; unclear D gene. V lost 1 base and J lost 6, with 4 bases in between. The CDR3 spans 12 residues. From germline, CDR1 is SGHTA and CDR2 FQGTGA. Here the CDR3 reads CASSLNGNEQFF. CDR3 in DNA: TGTGCCAGCAGCTTAAACGGCAATGAGCAGTTCTTC.

The gene calls are TRBV5-1 and TRBJ1-3, with D possibly matching TRBD1 (5 bases). The CDR3 contains 15 residues. Deletions cut 0 bases from V and 0 bases from J, with 7 bases between. Germline loops: CDR1 SGHRS, CDR2 YFSETQ. In nucleotides, the CDR3 is TGCGCCAGCAGCTTGGACGGGGGCTCTGGAAACACCATATATTTT. This sequence encodes CASSLDGGSGNTIYF.

This clonotype came up many times. V and J are TRBV5-1 and TRBJ1-2; D perhaps matches TRBD1 (5 bases). CDR1 is SGHRS, CDR2 YFSETQ, per germline. This CDR3 has 15 amino acids. V lost 4 bases to trimming and J lost 1 base, with 14 bases between them. CDR3 in amino acids: CASSRRQSNNYGYTF. Here the CDR3 DNA reads TGCGCCAGCAGCCGCCGACAGAGCAATAACTATGGCTACACCTTC.

DNA of the CDR3: TGTGCCAGCAGCTTAGGACCGGGACAGAGCACAGATACGCAGTATTTT. It translates to CASSLGPGQSTDTQYF. J is TRBJ2-3 and V is TRBV7-6; TRBD1 matches 7 bases. The J segment lost 0 bases and the V segment lost 1 base, leaving 4 bases of the junction unmatched. CDR1 SGHVS and CDR2 FNYEAQ come from the germline V gene. This CDR3 has 16 amino acids.

In its sample, this clonotype was seen a few times. CDR3: CASSPRTGWDNEQFF. CDR3 in DNA: TGTGCCAGCAGCCCCCGGACAGGGTGGGACAATGAGCAGTTCTTC. The V gene is TRBV7-9, the J gene TRBJ2-1; 8 bases are shared with TRBD1. This CDR3 has 15 residues. Germline V gives CDR1 SEHNR, CDR2 FQNEAQ (reference sequence). Trimming took 5 bases from V and 5 from J; bases not matched to a gene: 8.

The rearrangement uses TRBV7-3 and TRBJ2-7; D possibly corresponds to TRBD2 (6 bases). Trimming took off 3 bases at V and 4 bases at J, with 16 bases between the two ends. CDR3 length: 15 residues. CDR1 is SGHTA and CDR2 is FQGTGA in the germline V gene. For the CDR3, the DNA is TGTGCCAGCAGCTTGGGGCCGGGAGCGGAGTACGAGCAGTACTTC. Translating gives CASSLGPGAEYEQYF.

This clonotype appeared many times. The chain joins TRBV6-5 to TRBJ2-5; D is perhaps TRBD2 (5 bases). Germline CDR1 MNHEY, CDR2 SVGAGI. V lost 2 bases and J 0 bases, leaving 7 bases between the germline ends. The CDR3 sequence is 14 residues long. CDR3 DNA sequence: TGTGCCAGCAGTTACCTCGGGGACCAAGAGACCCAGTACTTC. Translating gives CASSYLGDQETQYF.

Details on this clonotype: This could be a read error, since a much larger clone is one nucleotide away. V usage is TRBV12-3 or TRBV12-4 and J usage is TRBJ2-7; weak D call: TRBD1 (6 bases). The V gene lost 1 base and the J gene lost 2 bases, with 15 bases spanning the gap. The CDR3 consists of 16 residues. CDR3 protein: CASSLGDKISPYEQYF. As DNA, the CDR3 is TGTGCCAGCAGTTTAGGGGACAAAATAAGCCCCTACGAGCAGTACTTC.

This clonotype appeared a few times. This sequence joins TRBV20-1 and TRBJ1-2; 7 bases fit TRBD1. Germline lookup yields CDR1 DFQATT and CDR2 SNEGSKA (reference sequence). The CDR3 has 13 amino acids. J was trimmed by 0 bases and V by 6 bases; bases with no gene match: 4. For the CDR3, the DNA is TGCAGTGCCGGGACAGTTACTAACTATGGCTACACCTTC. Amino acid sequence: CSAGTVTNYGYTF.

The chain links TRBV3-1 to TRBJ2-3; D remains ambiguous. V was shortened by 7 bases and J by 0 bases, with 14 bases between the two germline ends. The CDR3 consists of 15 residues. Germline V gene lookup returns CDR1 LGHDT and CDR2 YNNKEL (reference sequence). The CDR3 sequence is CASTRSDISTDTQYF. CDR3 in DNA: TGTGCCAGCACTAGATCCGATATAAGCACAGATACGCAGTATTTT.